This record looks at one TCR beta chain sequence and its context. This entry belongs to a study of radiotherapy plus CTLA-4 blockade in lung cancer. The CDR3 is 16 residues long. After removal of 0 bases from V and 2 bases from J, the junction contained 6 bases not matched to a gene. Method: immunoSEQ multiplex PCR; TCRdb's copy keeps in-frame clones and lacks some. The data hold approximately 82,000 clones, with about four fifths observed a single time. The sequencing here drew on peripheral blood, taken from a patient treated with radiotherapy plus ipilimumab. This clonotype was obtained from a human donor with non-small cell lung cancer that progressed on radiotherapy plus ipilimumab. The J gene is TRBJ2-5, the V gene TRBV6-7; 7 bases match TRBD1. TRBV6-7 is an ORF for which the function is uncertain. The CDR3 DNA reads as TGTGCCAGCAGTTACTCGAGGGGACAGCAACAAGAGACCCAGTACTTC. Translated: CASSYSRGQQQETQYF.